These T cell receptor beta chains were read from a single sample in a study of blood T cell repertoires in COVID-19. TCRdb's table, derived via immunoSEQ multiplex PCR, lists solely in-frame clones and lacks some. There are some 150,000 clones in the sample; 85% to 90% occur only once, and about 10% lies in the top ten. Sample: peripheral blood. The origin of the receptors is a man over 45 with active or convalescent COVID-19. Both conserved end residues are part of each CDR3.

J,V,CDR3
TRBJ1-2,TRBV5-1,CASSSDRYYGYTF
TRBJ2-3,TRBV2,CASSERAGGTTDTQYF
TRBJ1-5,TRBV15,CATSRDPRPPQHF
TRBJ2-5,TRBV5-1,CASRLNTQETQYF
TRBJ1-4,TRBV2,CASSEAGDISTNEKLFF
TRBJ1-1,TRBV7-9,CASSYGTANTEAFF
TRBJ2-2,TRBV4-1,CASSQVPSETGELFF
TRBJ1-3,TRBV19,CASSSSAPSGNTIYF
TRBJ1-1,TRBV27,CASSTWLRNTEAFF
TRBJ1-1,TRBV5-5,CASSSRTGEAFF
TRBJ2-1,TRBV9,CASSVSGTALNEQFF
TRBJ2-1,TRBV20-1,CSARVVNEQFF
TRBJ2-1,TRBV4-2,CASSQGRRGESRNEQFF
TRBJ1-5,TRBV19,CASSVQGDGQPQHF
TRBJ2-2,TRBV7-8,CASSLGQGPATGELFF
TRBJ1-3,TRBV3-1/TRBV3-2,CASRRGGSGNTIYF
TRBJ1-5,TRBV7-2,CASSGQGGINQPQHF
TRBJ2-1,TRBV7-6,CASSLETSRMYNEQFF
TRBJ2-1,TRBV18,CASSPPGLAGNNEQFF
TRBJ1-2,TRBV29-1,CSVVTGTEGYGYTF
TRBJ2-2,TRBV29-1,CSAGQVNTGELFF
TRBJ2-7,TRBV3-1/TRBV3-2,CASSQVTDEQYF
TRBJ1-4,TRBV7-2,CASSSTGTEEKLFF
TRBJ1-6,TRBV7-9,CASSLDRVENSPLHF
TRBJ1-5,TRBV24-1,CATSEGSSNQPQHF
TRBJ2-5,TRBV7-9,CASSLADSKETQYF
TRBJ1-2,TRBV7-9,CASSRGGPGDYGYTF
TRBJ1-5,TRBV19,CASSGLRGAQPQHF
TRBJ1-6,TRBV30,CAWVPRGTVNSPLHF
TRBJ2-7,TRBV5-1,CASSLDGVEDFEQYF
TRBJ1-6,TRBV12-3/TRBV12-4,CASSRDSTSPLHF
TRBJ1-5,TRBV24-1,CATSVAGGSNQPQHF
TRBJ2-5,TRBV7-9,CASSSERARRGQTQYF
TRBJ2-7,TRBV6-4,CASQLFGTAYEQYF
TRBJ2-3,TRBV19,CASSIGGQRTSTDTQYF
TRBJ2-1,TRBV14,CASSQERGTGARNEQFF
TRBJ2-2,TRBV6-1,CASSDGGADNTGELFF
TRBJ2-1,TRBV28,CASSPPPGQGHNEQFF
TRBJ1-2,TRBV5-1,CASSAGDGVKGVDSGYTF
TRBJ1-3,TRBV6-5,CASSYTRGQGRNTIYF
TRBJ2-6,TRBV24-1,CATSTRTSGANVLTF
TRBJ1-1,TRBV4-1,CASSQELRGTEAFF
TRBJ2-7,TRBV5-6,CASSGQGGSSPDF
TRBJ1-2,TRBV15,CATSRGGQGAVGYTF
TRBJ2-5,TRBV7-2,CASSLYSTSGNQETQYF
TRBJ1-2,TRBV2,CASSEQQRYGYTF
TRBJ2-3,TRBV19,CASSKEGVYTQYF